The clone carrying this T cell receptor (beta chain) has a handful of counts. Russia was home to the donors, healthy Caucasian individuals aged roughly 6 to 90. This sample was taken from a study of blood T cells in healthy people across ages. The wider study: Through template switching, about one barcoded beta molecule was captured per two T cells, as measured in model experiments.

The CDR3 consists of 15 residues. Germline values: CDR1 SGHRS, CDR2 YFSETQ. Using a J-beta primer mix together with a sample-barcoded 5' primer, a second PCR was run for roughly 7 to 12 cycles. TCRdb redid the calling of the 5' RACE reads with MiXCR, one entry per CDR3 protein. The profile shows about 1,500,000 distinct CDR3 sequences, over 25% of them singletons. The sample comprised blood. This chain joins TRBV5-1 and TRBJ2-1; 10 positions agree with TRBD2. The J call is in doubt because the DNA end fits TRBJ2-7 better. This receptor was identified in a woman in her 30s in good health. As DNA, the CDR3 is TGCGCCAGCAGCTGGATGGGGACTAGCGAGAGTGAGCAGTACTTC. Amino acids: CASSWMGTSESEQYF.